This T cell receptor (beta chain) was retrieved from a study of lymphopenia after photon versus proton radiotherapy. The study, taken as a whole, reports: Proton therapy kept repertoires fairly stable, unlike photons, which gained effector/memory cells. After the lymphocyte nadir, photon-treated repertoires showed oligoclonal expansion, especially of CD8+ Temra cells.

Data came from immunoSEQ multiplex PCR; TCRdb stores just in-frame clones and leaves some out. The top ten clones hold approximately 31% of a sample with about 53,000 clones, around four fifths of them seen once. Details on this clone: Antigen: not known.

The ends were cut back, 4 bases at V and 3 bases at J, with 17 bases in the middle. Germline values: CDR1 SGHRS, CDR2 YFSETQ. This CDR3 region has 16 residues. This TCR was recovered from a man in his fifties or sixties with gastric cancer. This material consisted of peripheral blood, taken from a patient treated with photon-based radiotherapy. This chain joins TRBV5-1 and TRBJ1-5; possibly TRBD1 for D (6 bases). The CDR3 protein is CASSVGDGGFNQPQHF. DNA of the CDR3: TGCGCCAGCAGCGTAGGAGATGGGGGCTTCAATCAGCCCCAGCATTTT. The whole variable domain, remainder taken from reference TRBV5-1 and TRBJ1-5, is KAGVTQTPRYLIKTRGQQVTLSCSPISGHRSVSWYQQTPGQGLQFLFEYFSETQRNKGNFPGRFSGRQFSNSRSEMNVSTLELGDSALYLCASSVGDGGFNQPQHFGDGTRLSIL.